This T cell receptor beta chain derives from a study of technical replicates of blood from a handful of donors. The protocol was immunoSEQ multiplex PCR, while the TCRdb copy is restricted to in-frame clones and leaves out a portion. The table includes around 67,000 clones, about 95% detected once. V gave up 4 bases and J gave up 1 base; unmatched junction bases: 12. The CDR3 loop spans 17 amino acids. Germline V gives CDR1 MGHRA, CDR2 YSYEKL. The sequence was collected from a human donor in good health. Sequenced sample: T cells isolated from PBMCs. V gene TRBV4-1 combines with J gene TRBJ1-1; 7 nucleotides agree with TRBD1. CDR3 in amino acids: CASSLGISYRGNTEAFF. CDR3 nucleotides: TGCGCCAGCAGCCTAGGGATTTCTTACAGGGGGAACACTGAAGCTTTCTTT.